The T cell receptor (beta chain) under discussion was sequenced for a study of blood T cell repertoires in COVID-19. In the study overall: Sites in the United States, Italy and Spain provided acute and convalescent COVID-19 samples. Sources were T cells, B-cell-depleted T cells, or PBMCs; the material itself was cDNA or gDNA.

Trimming at V came to 5 bases and at J to 14 bases, leaving 5 bases not matched to a gene. This CDR3 spans 11 amino acids. TCRdb's copy holds only in-frame clones and misses some; the assay was immunoSEQ multiplex PCR. The table has a few hundred thousand clones, 89% seen once. The clonotype was recovered from a woman aged 25 to 39 with COVID-19, enrolled during active disease. The chain joins TRBV12-3 or TRBV12-4 to TRBJ1-2, with 10 bases matching TRBD1. The specimen sequenced was peripheral blood. Written as DNA, the CDR3 is TGTGCCAGCAGTCCCGGACAGGGGGGGACCTTC. Encoded protein: CASSPGQGGTF.